The next 20 T cell receptor beta chains were all read from a single sample in a study of blood T cell repertoires in COVID-19. Profiled with immunoSEQ multiplex PCR; TCRdb holds only in-frame clones, not every one. The data show hundreds of thousands of clones, around 89% seen once. The specimen was PBMCs or T cells enriched from blood (not recorded which). The receptors here all came from a man aged 25 to 40 who had recovered from COVID-19.

V gene TRBV5-6 combines with J gene TRBJ1-2; possible D gene TRBD1, 6 bases. CDR3 length: 15 residues. V lost 1 base and J 2 bases, leaving 12 bases between the germline ends. The germline CDR1 and CDR2 sequences are SGHDT and YYEEEE. CDR3 DNA sequence: TGTGCCAGCAGCTTGCAAGGGGGTGGCAACTATGGCTACACCTTC. Amino acids: CASSLQGGGNYGYTF.

The V call is TRBV9, the J call TRBJ2-3, with D tentatively TRBD2 (6 bases). CDR3 length: 16 residues. V gave up 0 bases and J gave up 0 bases, with 11 bases separating them. Germline CDR1 and CDR2: SGDLS and YYNGEE. CDR3 coding DNA: TGTGCCAGCAGCGTAGCACCGGGGACTAGCACAGATACGCAGTATTTT. Translating gives CASSVAPGTSTDTQYF.

This chain joins TRBV24-1 and TRBJ2-7; D remains ambiguous. V lost 6 bases, J lost 3 bases, and 11 bases lay in between. Germline CDR1 KGHDR, CDR2 SFDVKD. The CDR3 length is 13 residues. In nucleotides, the CDR3 is TGTGCCACCAGTAATAGTCTTGGCTACGAGCAGTACTTC. Protein product: CATSNSLGYEQYF.

The chain combines TRBV11-3 with TRBJ2-1; 7 bases map to TRBD2. V dropped 2 bases and J dropped 3; count of bases not matched to a gene: 1. Germline assignment: CDR1 SGHNT and CDR2 YENEEA. This CDR3 spans 14 amino acids. CDR3 in amino acids: CASSLSGNYNEQFF. As DNA, the CDR3 is TGTGCCAGCAGCTTAAGCGGGAACTACAATGAGCAGTTCTTC. The complete variable domain, with remaining parts taken from reference TRBV11-3 and TRBJ2-1, reads EAGVVQSPRYKIIEKKQPVAFWCNPISGHNTLYWYLQNLGQGPELLIRYENEEAVDDSQLPKDRFSAERLKGVDSTLKIQPAELGDSAVYLCASSLSGNYNEQFFGPGTRLTVL.

V gene TRBV28 combines with J gene TRBJ2-7, with D possibly matching TRBD2 (5 bases). In germline, CDR1 is MDHEN, CDR2 SYDVKM. The CDR3 has 15 amino acids. The V end was cut by 3 bases, the J end by 2 bases, with 14 bases between. In nucleotides, the CDR3 is TGTGCCAGCAGTTTGCGGGCAGAGGTCCCCTACGAGCAGTACTTC. This sequence encodes CASSLRAEVPYEQYF.

The chain is built from TRBV6-5 and TRBJ1-2, with a tentative D call TRBD1 (5 bases). V shed 5 bases and J shed 6 bases, with 19 bases lying between them. The CDR3 covers 15 residues. Looked up from germline, CDR1 is MNHEY and CDR2 is SVGAGI. The CDR3 sequence: CASSTGTPNLNGYTF. The CDR3 DNA follows: TGTGCCAGCAGTACTGGGACTCCCAATTTAAATGGCTACACCTTC.

In its sample, this clone was seen once. The genes are TRBV10-3 and TRBJ2-1; D is ambiguous. The length of the CDR3 is 13 residues. V shed 11 bases and J shed 5 bases, with 16 bases lying between them. CDR1 is ENHRY and CDR2 is SYGVKD in the germline V gene. DNA of the CDR3: TGTGCCTCACAGTGGTCGGAAAACAATGAGCAGTTCTTC. This gives the protein CASQWSENNEQFF.

A single count supports this clone. This sequence joins TRBV28 and TRBJ2-1; a possible D gene is TRBD2 (5 bases). Between the trimmed V and J ends, which lost 5 bases and 9 bases, there was a span of 14 bases. Germline lookup yields CDR1 MDHEN and CDR2 SYDVKM. The CDR3 is 13 amino acids. CDR3: CASSEDLRGEQFF. Here the CDR3 DNA reads TGTGCCAGCAGTGAGGACTTACGAGGTGAGCAGTTCTTC.

J is TRBJ2-5 and V is TRBV28, with TRBD1 matching over 7 bases. The CDR3 sequence is 14 residues long. Germline V CDR1 and CDR2: MDHEN, SYDVKM. Losses at the gene ends were 6 bases for V and 5 bases for J; bases not matched to a gene: 9. CDR3 DNA sequence: TGTGCCAGCAGCGACGTGCAGGGGGTGGAGACCCAGTACTTC. Translation: CASSDVQGVETQYF. Supplemented by reference TRBV28 and TRBJ2-5, the full variable domain reads DVKVTQSSRYLVKRTGEKVFLECVQDMDHENMFWYRQDPGLGLRLIYFSYDVKMKEKGDIPEGYSVSREKKERFSLILESASTNQTSMYLCASSDVQGVETQYFGPGTRLLVL.

The V gene is TRBV11-2, the J gene TRBJ2-7; TRBD1 matches 8 bases. The CDR3 totals 14 residues. J gave up 2 bases and V 2 bases, and 2 bases lay outside the gene matches. Per germline, CDR1 SGHAT and CDR2 FQNNGV. The CDR3 region is CASSLLQGAYEQYF. CDR3 DNA sequence: TGTGCCAGCAGCTTACTACAGGGGGCCTACGAGCAGTACTTC. Based on the CDR3 plus reference TRBV11-2 and TRBJ2-7, the full variable domain is EAGVAQSPRYKIIEKRQSVAFWCNPISGHATLYWYQQILGQGPKLLIQFQNNGVVDDSQLPKDRFSAERLKGVDSTLKIQPAKLEDSAVYLCASSLLQGAYEQYFGPGTRLTVT.

Of note for this clone: Other DNA sequences in this sample translate to the same CDR3. The gene calls are TRBV5-1 and TRBJ2-3; 7 bases align to TRBD1. The CDR3 is 14 amino acids. J gave up 1 base and V 5 bases, and 4 bases lay outside the gene matches. Germline V CDR1 and CDR2: SGHRS, YFSETQ. This CDR3 reads CASSSGQGTDTQYF. In DNA form, the CDR3 reads TGCGCCAGCAGTTCAGGACAGGGCACAGATACGCAGTATTTT.

The chain links TRBV6-5 to TRBJ2-7; D unresolved. V was clipped by 6 bases and J by 0 bases, with 12 bases between them. Germline assignment: CDR1 MNHEY and CDR2 SVGAGI. The CDR3 is made up of 14 amino acids. The CDR3 DNA reads as TGTGCCAGCAGACAGTCTTACAGCTCCTACGAGCAGTACTTC. Residues: CASRQSYSSYEQYF.

V and J are TRBV2 and TRBJ1-3; D gene ambiguous. The CDR3 totals 12 residues. With 11 bases removed from V and 0 bases from J, the gap between germline ends came to 8 bases. Per germline, CDR1 SNHLY and CDR2 FYNNEI. CDR3 residues: CAQRGSGNTIYF. Here the CDR3 DNA reads TGTGCCCAACGGGGCTCTGGAAACACCATATATTTT.

In DNA, the CDR3 is TGTGCCAGCAGCCCCGAGGGACAGGGTAATTCACCCCTCCACTTT. It specifies CASSPEGQGNSPLHF. This chain links TRBV9 with TRBJ1-6, with 9 bases aligning to TRBD1. This CDR3 has 15 amino acids. V was clipped by 4 bases and J by 6 bases; unmatched bases: 5. Germline-derived CDR1 and CDR2 are SGDLS and YYNGEE.

This chain joins TRBV6-6 and TRBJ1-1; tentatively, D is TRBD1 (5 bases). Trimming removed 5 bases at V and 5 bases at J, with 9 bases between. The CDR3 contains 12 residues. Per the germline V gene, CDR1 is MNHNY and CDR2 is SVGAGI (reference sequence). This CDR3 is CASSQHRTEAFF. As DNA, the CDR3 is TGTGCCAGCAGTCAACACAGGACTGAAGCTTTCTTT.

This clone was detected a few times. This rearrangement joins TRBV4-1 to TRBJ2-7, with TRBD2 identical over 8 bases. This CDR3 region has 16 residues. Trimming cost V 4 bases and J 0 bases; bases outside gene matches: 8. Germline V gene data show CDR1 as MGHRA and CDR2 as YSYEKL. CDR3 nucleotide sequence: TGCGCCAGCAGCCCCCTGGCTAGCGGGCACTCCTACGAGCAGTACTTC. Its translation: CASSPLASGHSYEQYF.

The rearrangement joins TRBV6-5 to TRBJ2-1; 12 bases match TRBD2. V lost 2 bases and J lost 9; bases outside the gene matches: 5. Germline V CDR1 and CDR2: MNHEY, SVGAGI. This CDR3 contains 15 residues. The CDR3 DNA is TGTGCCAGCAGTTACCGACTAGCGGGAGAGCTTGAGCAGTTCTTC. Encoded protein: CASSYRLAGELEQFF.

The J gene is TRBJ2-5, the V gene TRBV6-2 or TRBV6-3; the match to TRBD2 covers 8 bases. V gave up 6 bases and J gave up 2 bases; unmatched junction bases: 11. Germline V gene sequence: CDR1 MNHEY, CDR2 SVGEGT. The CDR3 is 16 residues long. Written as DNA, the CDR3 is TGTGCCAGCAGCCGACATCTGGCGGGAGGTCAAGAGACCCAGTACTTC. Translated: CASSRHLAGGQETQYF.

The gene calls are TRBV30 and TRBJ2-3, with TRBD1 matching over 9 bases. CDR1 is GTSNPN, CDR2 SVGIG, per germline (reference sequence). V shed 7 bases, J shed 1 base, and the junction held 3 bases outside the gene matches. This CDR3 contains 13 residues. CDR3 DNA sequence: TGTGCCTACCGGGACAGGGGCACAGATACGCAGTATTTT. Amino acid sequence: CAYRDRGTDTQYF.

Written as DNA, the CDR3 is TGTGCCAGCAGTTTCGAGAGGGGGCGACAGCGGCCCCAGCATTTT. Translation: CASSFERGRQRPQHF. The rearrangement uses TRBV28 and TRBJ1-5, with 7 positions matching TRBD1. This CDR3 comprises 15 residues. The germline V gene encodes CDR1 MDHEN and CDR2 SYDVKM. The V and J ends lost 3 bases and 9 bases, in that order; junction bases with no gene match: 11.